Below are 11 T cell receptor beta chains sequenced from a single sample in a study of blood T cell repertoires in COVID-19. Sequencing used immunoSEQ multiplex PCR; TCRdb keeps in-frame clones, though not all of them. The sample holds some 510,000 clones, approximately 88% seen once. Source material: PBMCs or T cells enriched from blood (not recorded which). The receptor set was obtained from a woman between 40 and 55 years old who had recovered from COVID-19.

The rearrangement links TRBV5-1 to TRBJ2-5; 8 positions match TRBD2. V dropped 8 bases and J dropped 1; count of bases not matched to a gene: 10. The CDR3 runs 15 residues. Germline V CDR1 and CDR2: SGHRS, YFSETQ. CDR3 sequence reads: CASSLGTSSQETQYF. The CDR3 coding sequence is TGCGCCAGTTCCTTGGGGACTAGTAGCCAAGAGACCCAGTACTTC.

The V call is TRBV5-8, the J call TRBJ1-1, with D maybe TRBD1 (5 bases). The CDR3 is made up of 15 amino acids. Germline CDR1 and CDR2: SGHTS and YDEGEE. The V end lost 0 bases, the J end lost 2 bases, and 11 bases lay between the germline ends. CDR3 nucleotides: TGTGCCAGCAGCTTGGCCGGCAGGGAAAACACTGAAGCTTTCTTT. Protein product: CASSLAGRENTEAFF.

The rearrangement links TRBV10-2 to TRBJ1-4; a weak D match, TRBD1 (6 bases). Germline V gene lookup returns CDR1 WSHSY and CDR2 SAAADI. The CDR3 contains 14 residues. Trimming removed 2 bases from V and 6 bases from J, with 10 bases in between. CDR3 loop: CASSEQGIYEKLFF. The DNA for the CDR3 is TGCGCCAGCAGTGAGCAGGGGATTTATGAAAAACTGTTTTTT.

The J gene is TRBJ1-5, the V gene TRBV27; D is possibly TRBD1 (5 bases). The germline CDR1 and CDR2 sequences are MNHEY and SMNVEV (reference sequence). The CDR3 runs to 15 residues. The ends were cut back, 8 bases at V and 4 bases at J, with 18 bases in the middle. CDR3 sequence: CASGSQGAGNQPQHF. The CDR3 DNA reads TGTGCCAGCGGAAGTCAAGGGGCGGGAAATCAGCCCCAGCATTTT.

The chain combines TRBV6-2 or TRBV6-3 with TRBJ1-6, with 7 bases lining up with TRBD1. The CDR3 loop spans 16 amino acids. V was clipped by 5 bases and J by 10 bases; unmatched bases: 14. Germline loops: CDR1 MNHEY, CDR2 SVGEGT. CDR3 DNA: TGTGCCAGCAGTCCCCACCCCGGAACAGGGGCATCACCCCTCCACTTT. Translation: CASSPHPGTGASPLHF.

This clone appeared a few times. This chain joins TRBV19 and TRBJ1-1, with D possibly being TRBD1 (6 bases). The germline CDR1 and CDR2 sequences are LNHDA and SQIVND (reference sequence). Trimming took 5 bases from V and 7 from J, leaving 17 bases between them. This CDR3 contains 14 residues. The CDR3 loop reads CASSDPGHLIEAFF. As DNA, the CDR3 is TGTGCCAGTAGTGACCCGGGACATCTTATTGAAGCTTTCTTT.

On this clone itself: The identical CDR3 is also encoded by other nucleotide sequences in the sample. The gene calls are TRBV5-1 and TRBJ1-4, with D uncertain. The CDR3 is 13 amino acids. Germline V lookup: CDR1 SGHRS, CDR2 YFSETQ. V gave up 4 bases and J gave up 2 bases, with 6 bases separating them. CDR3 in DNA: TGCGCCAGCAGCCCGGGTACTAATGAAAAACTGTTTTTT. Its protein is CASSPGTNEKLFF.

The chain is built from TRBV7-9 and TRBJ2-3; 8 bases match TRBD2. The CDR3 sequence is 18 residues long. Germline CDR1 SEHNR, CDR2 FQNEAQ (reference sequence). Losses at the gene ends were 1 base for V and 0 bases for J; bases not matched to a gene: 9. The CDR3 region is CASSLVREASGSTDTQYF. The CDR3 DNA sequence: TGTGCCAGCAGCTTAGTGAGGGAGGCTAGCGGGAGCACAGATACGCAGTATTTT.

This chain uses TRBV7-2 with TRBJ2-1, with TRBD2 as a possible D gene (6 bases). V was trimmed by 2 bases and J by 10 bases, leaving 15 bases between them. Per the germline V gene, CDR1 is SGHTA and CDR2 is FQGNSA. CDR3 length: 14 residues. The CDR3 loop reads CASSLWRDVAEQFF. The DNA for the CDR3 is TGTGCCAGCAGCTTATGGCGGGATGTCGCCGAGCAGTTCTTC.

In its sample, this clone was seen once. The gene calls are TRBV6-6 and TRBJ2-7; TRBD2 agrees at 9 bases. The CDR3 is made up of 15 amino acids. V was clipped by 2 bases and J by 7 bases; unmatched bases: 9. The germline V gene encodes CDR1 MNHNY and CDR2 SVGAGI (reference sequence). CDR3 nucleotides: TGTGCCAGCAGTTACGATGGCGGGAGGGGGTGGGAGCAGTACTTC. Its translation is CASSYDGGRGWEQYF.

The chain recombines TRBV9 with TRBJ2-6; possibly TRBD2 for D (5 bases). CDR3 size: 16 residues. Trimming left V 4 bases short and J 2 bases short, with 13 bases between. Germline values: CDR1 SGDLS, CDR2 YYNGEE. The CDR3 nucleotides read TGTGCCAGCAGCTCCCACCTGGGAGCTGGGGCCAACGTCCTGACTTTC. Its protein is CASSSHLGAGANVLTF.